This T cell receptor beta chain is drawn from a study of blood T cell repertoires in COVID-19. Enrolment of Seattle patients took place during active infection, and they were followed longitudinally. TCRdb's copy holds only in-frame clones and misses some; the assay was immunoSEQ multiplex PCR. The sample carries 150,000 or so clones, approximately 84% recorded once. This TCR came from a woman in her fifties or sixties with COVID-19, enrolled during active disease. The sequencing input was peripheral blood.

CDR3 in DNA: TGCGCCAGCAGCCAGGTCCGGGACATTTCTTACGAGCAGTACTTC. Residues: CASSQVRDISYEQYF. This chain connects TRBV4-1 to TRBJ2-7; D is perhaps TRBD1 (6 bases). Germline V gene sequence: CDR1 MGHRA, CDR2 YSYEKL. The CDR3 totals 15 residues. Between the trimmed V and J ends, which lost 3 bases and 4 bases, there was a span of 16 bases.